This entry describes one T cell receptor (beta chain). Its matching antigen is unknown. There were no recent acute infections or vaccinations among the donors, who were healthy HIV-negative adults. Generated by immunoSEQ multiplex PCR, the TCRdb table keeps only in-frame clones and is missing some. The sample shows approximately 2.1 million clones, just over 90% of them seen only once. This sample stems from a study of shared clonotypes between healthy human individuals. Findings of the study overall: Among the subsets, naive ones generally showed larger estimated richness than memory ones. Generation probability values for non-shared clonotypes were lower than those for clonotypes shared by all four donors.

The sequenced sample consisted of naive CD4+ T cells from PBMCs. Subset denoted: CD45RA+ positively selected. This receptor was taken from a man aged 18 to 29 in good health. Some clones in this sample may be carry-over from other donors' samples.

The CDR3 DNA follows: TGTGCCAGCAGCGTAGGAGGGACAGGGGCGGACATTCAGTACTTC. Translation: CASSVGGTGADIQYF. V is TRBV9 and J is TRBJ2-4; 10 bases are shared with TRBD1. This CDR3 spans 15 amino acids. With 0 bases clipped from V and 8 bases from J, the junction kept 5 bases outside the gene matches. The germline V gene encodes CDR1 SGDLS and CDR2 YYNGEE.